The 19 T cell receptor beta chains listed next were all sequenced from one sample in a study of PD-L1 blockade in urothelial cancer. Some clones are missing from TCRdb's copy, which holds only in-frame ones; the method was immunoSEQ multiplex PCR. The sample has 60,000 to 70,000 clones, around 81% seen once. Indicated time point: pretreatment peripheral blood. The starting material was PBMCs, obtained around atezolizumab (anti-PD-L1) treatment. The origin of the receptors is a man in his 70s with urothelial cancer.

This sequence joins TRBV5-1 and TRBJ2-3; the match to TRBD2 covers 8 bases. The CDR3 is made up of 17 amino acids. The J segment lost 2 bases and the V segment lost 3 bases, leaving 11 bases of the junction unmatched. Germline-derived CDR1 and CDR2 are SGHRS and YFSETQ. CDR3 sequence reads: CASSSVVAGRHTDTQYF. The CDR3 nucleotides are TGCGCCAGCAGCTCGGTAGTAGCGGGACGCCACACAGATACGCAGTATTTT.

V usage is TRBV9 and J usage is TRBJ1-1; 8 nucleotides match TRBD1. The CDR3 is made up of 14 amino acids. Germline-derived CDR1 and CDR2 are SGDLS and YYNGEE. The J segment lost 6 bases and the V segment lost 0 bases, leaving 4 bases of the junction unmatched. The CDR3 is CASSVATTGAEAFF. The CDR3 DNA reads TGTGCCAGCAGCGTAGCTACGACAGGGGCTGAAGCTTTCTTT.

This chain uses TRBV27 with TRBJ2-7, with D possibly being TRBD2 (5 bases). Germline V gene lookup returns CDR1 MNHEY and CDR2 SMNVEV (reference sequence). Trimming pared 5 bases from V and 6 bases from J, leaving 17 bases between. The CDR3 spans 14 residues. CDR3 region: CASSPSASAGEQYF. CDR3 nucleotides: TGTGCCAGCAGTCCCTCGGCGTCTGCGGGCGAGCAGTACTTC.

J is TRBJ2-3 and V is TRBV12-5; 9 nucleotides align to TRBD1. Germline assignment: CDR1 LGHNT and CDR2 FRNRAP. This CDR3 comprises 17 residues. V shed 4 bases, J shed 4 bases, and the junction held 12 bases outside the gene matches. The CDR3 DNA reads TGTGCTAGTGGTTCCGGGACAGGGATAGTAGTACCAGATACGCAGTATTTT. It specifies CASGSGTGIVVPDTQYF.

V is TRBV19 and J is TRBJ2-7; D call uncertain. CDR1 is LNHDA, CDR2 SQIVND, per germline (reference sequence). The CDR3 totals 13 residues. Deletions cut 0 bases from V and 7 bases from J, with 10 bases between. The CDR3: CASSIELLREQYF. The CDR3, as DNA: TGTGCCAGTAGTATAGAATTACTGAGGGAGCAGTACTTC.

The chain links TRBV11-2 to TRBJ2-2, with a tentative D call TRBD2 (6 bases). Per germline, CDR1 SGHAT and CDR2 FQNNGV. V gave up 5 bases and J gave up 0 bases, with 10 bases separating them. The CDR3 runs 15 residues. In DNA, the CDR3 is TGTGCCAGCAGCCTCGGCGGGACGAACACCGGGGAGCTGTTTTTT. It encodes CASSLGGTNTGELFF. Using reference TRBV11-2 and TRBJ2-2 for the parts outside the CDR3, the full variable domain is EAGVAQSPRYKIIEKRQSVAFWCNPISGHATLYWYQQILGQGPKLLIQFQNNGVVDDSQLPKDRFSAERLKGVDSTLKIQPAKLEDSAVYLCASSLGGTNTGELFFGEGSRLTVL.

V is TRBV29-1 and J is TRBJ1-4, with D unresolved. The V end was cut by 7 bases, the J end by 3 bases, with 9 bases between. CDR1 is SQVTM and CDR2 is ANQGSEA in the germline V gene. The CDR3 consists of 12 residues. The CDR3, as DNA: TGCAGCGCGGGGTGGGCTAATGAAAAACTGTTTTTT. It yields the protein CSAGWANEKLFF.

This sequence joins TRBV5-1 and TRBJ2-3; possibly TRBD2 for D (7 bases). This CDR3 contains 16 residues. Deletions cut 4 bases from V and 5 bases from J, with 20 bases between. Germline CDR1 reads SGHRS; CDR2 reads YFSETQ. CDR3 in DNA: TGCGCCAGCAGCCCCCGGTCTAGCGGAGGGGGAGATACGCAGTATTTT. Its protein is CASSPRSSGGGDTQYF.

The chain joins TRBV5-4 to TRBJ2-1; TRBD1 matches at 11 bases. CDR3 size: 14 residues. CDR1 is SGHNT and CDR2 is YYREEE in the germline V gene (reference sequence). V dropped 4 bases and J dropped 9; count of bases not matched to a gene: 6. The CDR3 nucleotides are TGTGCCAGCAGCCTGGGACAGGGGGTAAGTGAGCAGTTCTTC. Encoded protein: CASSLGQGVSEQFF. Together with reference TRBV5-4 and TRBJ2-1, the CDR3 gives the full variable domain: ETGVTQSPTHLIKTRGQQVTLRCSSQSGHNTVSWYQQALGQGPQFIFQYYREEENGRGNFPPRFSGLQFPNYSSELNVNALELDDSALYLCASSLGQGVSEQFFGPGTRLTVL.

The CDR3 DNA sequence: TGTGCCAGTAGTATACGCCCCGGACTAGCGGGGCAAGATACGCAGTATTTT. It yields the protein CASSIRPGLAGQDTQYF. The chain combines TRBV19 with TRBJ2-3; 12 bases match TRBD2. V shed 2 bases and J 5 bases; nucleotides not matched to a gene: 8. Germline loops: CDR1 LNHDA, CDR2 SQIVND (reference sequence). The CDR3 consists of 17 residues.

The V call is TRBV9, the J call TRBJ2-3, with D hard to call. The CDR3 sequence is 14 residues long. The ends were cut back, 0 bases at V and 4 bases at J, with 9 bases in the middle. Germline loops: CDR1 SGDLS, CDR2 YYNGEE. This CDR3 is CASSVVSQADTQYF. CDR3 bases: TGTGCCAGCAGCGTAGTATCCCAGGCAGATACGCAGTATTTT.

The chain combines TRBV4-1 with TRBJ2-1; TRBD2 agrees at 11 bases. V was clipped by 1 base and J by 4 bases; unmatched bases: 0. Germline assignment: CDR1 MGHRA and CDR2 YSYEKL. The CDR3 loop spans 15 amino acids. The CDR3 region has the DNA TGCGCCAGCAGCCAAGGACTAGCGGGATACAATGAGCAGTTCTTC. Its translation is CASSQGLAGYNEQFF.

The chain recombines TRBV2 with TRBJ1-5; 8 bases line up with TRBD1. The V segment lost 2 bases and the J segment 9 bases; nucleotides outside the gene matches: 6. The CDR3 has 14 residues. Germline assignment: CDR1 SNHLY and CDR2 FYNNEI. In DNA, the CDR3 is TGTGCCAGCAGTGAACCGGCAGGGGGCGCGCCCCAGCATTTT. Encoded protein: CASSEPAGGAPQHF.

The chain has TRBV5-1 and TRBJ2-5, with 7 bases identical to TRBD1. The CDR3 is 14 amino acids. CDR1 and CDR2 from the germline V gene are SGHRS and YFSETQ. The ends lost 4 bases at V and 5 bases at J; junction bases unmatched: 8. CDR3 protein: CASSLRTGPETQYF. The CDR3 region has the DNA TGCGCCAGCAGCCTTCGGACAGGTCCTGAGACCCAGTACTTC.

This chain connects TRBV6-5 to TRBJ2-4; 8 nucleotides align to TRBD2. The CDR3 has 14 residues. The germline V gene has CDR1 MNHEY and CDR2 SVGAGI. J lost 5 bases, V lost 7 bases, and 7 bases had no gene match. CDR3 DNA: TGTGCCAGCACCCGCGGGGGGTCGGAAAACATTCAGTACTTC. Amino acids: CASTRGGSENIQYF.

This clone turned up a few times. The chain carries TRBV18 and TRBJ1-2; 8 nucleotides agree with TRBD1. Germline CDR1 is KGHSH and CDR2 is LQKENI. The CDR3 runs to 15 residues. Trimming removed 3 bases from V and 2 bases from J; junction bases left unmatched: 5. CDR3 sequence reads: CASSPQTGANYGYTF. As DNA, the CDR3 is TGTGCCAGCTCACCGCAGACAGGGGCCAACTATGGCTACACCTTC.

This chain joins TRBV10-2 and TRBJ1-1; D might be TRBD1 (5 bases). The V gene lost 6 bases and the J gene lost 1 base, with 12 bases spanning the gap. CDR3 length equals 14 residues. Germline assignment: CDR1 WSHSY and CDR2 SAAADI. The DNA for the CDR3 is TGCGCCAGCAGGCCAGGGCCCTCGAACACTGAAGCTTTCTTT. Amino acid sequence: CASRPGPSNTEAFF.

The chain carries TRBV15 and TRBJ1-4; 7 bases map to TRBD1. Germline CDR1 LNHNV, CDR2 YYDKDF (reference sequence). This CDR3 is built from 15 residues. Losses at the gene ends were 0 bases for V and 8 bases for J; bases not matched to a gene: 6. CDR3 region: CATSRETGLGEKLFF. The DNA for the CDR3 is TGTGCCACCAGCAGAGAGACAGGGCTTGGGGAAAAACTGTTTTTT.

This clone has just a few counts. J is TRBJ2-1 and V is TRBV6-6, with TRBD1 identical over 8 bases. Germline lookup yields CDR1 MNHNY and CDR2 SVGAGI (reference sequence). Trimming cost V 5 bases and J 0 bases; bases outside gene matches: 6. The CDR3 has 16 amino acids. The CDR3 here is CASSRDRGNSYNEQFF. CDR3 nucleotides: TGTGCCAGCAGTAGAGACAGGGGAAACTCCTACAATGAGCAGTTCTTC.